A single sample gave rise to the 31 T cell receptor beta chains below, sequenced in a study of blood T cell repertoires in COVID-19 (dated by TCRdb to the early 2020s). Library preparation was by the immunoSEQ multiplex PCR assay. In its TCRdb copy, this immuneACCESS table keeps in-frame sequences only and misses some clones. Where compared with another copy, unresolved V genes explain less than half of these, and the others have no known cause. The sample includes over 85,000 clones, with around 81% observed a single time. Jointly, the top ten make up 3% to 4% of the sample. Sequenced sample: peripheral blood. These receptor sequences come from a man over 45 with acute or convalescent COVID-19.

The rearrangement links TRBV4-3 to TRBJ1-2, with D hard to call. This CDR3 has 13 amino acids. Looked up from germline, CDR1 is LGHNA and CDR2 is YSLEER. Trimming removed 3 bases at V and 6 bases at J, with 11 bases between. CDR3 nucleotides: TGCGCCAGCAGCCAGGATGGAGTGAATGGCTACACCTTC. Its translation: CASSQDGVNGYTF.

This clone was seen a single time. The genes are TRBV7-6 and TRBJ1-4; 9 nucleotides match TRBD1. Germline trimming cut 5 bases from V and 8 bases from J; bases unmatched to any gene: 12. CDR1 SGHVS and CDR2 FNYEAQ come from the germline V gene. CDR3 length: 16 residues. Here the CDR3 DNA reads TGTGCCAGCAGCATCTCCGCCGGGACAGGGCCCGAAAAACTGTTTTTT. It specifies CASSISAGTGPEKLFF.

V gene TRBV5-1 combines with J gene TRBJ2-2, with TRBD2 matching 10 bases. The CDR3 runs to 15 residues. Per germline, CDR1 SGHRS and CDR2 YFSETQ. Trimming removed 4 bases from V and 5 bases from J; junction bases left unmatched: 5. The CDR3 sequence is CASSLGLATTGELFF. The CDR3 DNA is TGCGCCAGCAGCCTGGGACTAGCGACGACCGGGGAGCTGTTTTTT.

This CDR3 is CASSYSSSGPYNEQFF. DNA for the CDR3: TGTGCCAGCAGTTACTCTTCTAGCGGTCCCTACAATGAGCAGTTCTTC. The chain is built from TRBV6-5 and TRBJ2-1; 7 bases line up with TRBD2. With 0 bases clipped from V and 2 bases from J, the junction kept 4 bases outside the gene matches. CDR1 MNHEY and CDR2 SVGAGI come from the germline V gene. CDR3 length equals 16 residues.

A few counts support this clone. This sequence joins TRBV19 and TRBJ2-2; 10 bases match TRBD1. This CDR3 spans 13 amino acids. Germline V lookup: CDR1 LNHDA, CDR2 SQIVND (reference sequence). The V gene end was trimmed by 10 bases and the J gene end by 6 bases; junction bases not matched to a gene: 5. The CDR3 coding sequence is TGTGCCACCATGGACAGGGGGGCCGGGGAGCTGTTTTTT. It codes for CATMDRGAGELFF.

CDR3 amino acids: CASSADAHETQYF. CDR3 nucleotides: TGTGCCAGCAGTGCGGATGCCCACGAGACCCAGTACTTC. The chain is built from TRBV7-7 and TRBJ2-5; no firm D call. Deletions cut 6 bases from V and 5 bases from J, with 13 bases between. The CDR3 covers 13 residues. Germline V lookup: CDR1 SSHAT, CDR2 FNYEAQ (reference sequence).

The V and J genes are TRBV2 and TRBJ2-5; a weak D match, TRBD1 (5 bases). The V end was cut by 10 bases, the J end by 5 bases, with 20 bases between. Per germline, CDR1 SNHLY and CDR2 FYNNEI. This CDR3 has 14 amino acids. CDR3 bases: TGTGCCACCAAAAGCCAAGGGGTGGGGGAGACCCAGTACTTC. Its protein is CATKSQGVGETQYF.

The chain has TRBV28 and TRBJ1-1; D gene ambiguous. Germline-derived CDR1 and CDR2 are MDHEN and SYDVKM. The length of the CDR3 is 14 residues. Trimming took off 8 bases at V and 0 bases at J, with 13 bases between the two ends. The CDR3 region is CASGSGSLNTEAFF. The DNA of the CDR3 is TGTGCCAGCGGGTCGGGGAGCCTGAACACTGAAGCTTTCTTT.

The chain links TRBV5-1 to TRBJ2-5, with 8 bases that match TRBD2. The CDR3 has 13 amino acids. J gave up 5 bases and V 5 bases, and 5 bases lay outside the gene matches. Germline assignment: CDR1 SGHRS and CDR2 YFSETQ. CDR3 sequence: CASRREVSETQYF. The CDR3 bases are TGCGCCAGCAGGCGGGAGGTTTCGGAGACCCAGTACTTC.

J is TRBJ2-1 and V is TRBV28; 14 nucleotides align to TRBD2. The CDR3 is made up of 23 amino acids. Trimming cost V 5 bases and J 9 bases; bases outside gene matches: 30. Germline assignment: CDR1 MDHEN and CDR2 SYDVKM. CDR3 residues: CASSPGTSGRGNRPSGGKGEQFF. The CDR3 DNA follows: TGTGCCAGCAGTCCCGGGACTAGCGGGAGAGGTAACCGCCCGTCCGGGGGTAAGGGTGAGCAGTTCTTC.

V and J are TRBV28 and TRBJ2-6, with D perhaps matching TRBD1 (6 bases). The CDR3 sequence is 16 residues long. Germline CDR1 is MDHEN and CDR2 is SYDVKM. Trimming left V 3 bases short and J 1 base short, with 10 bases between. The DNA for the CDR3 is TGTGCCAGCAGTTTTGGGGGCGGTTCTGGGGCCAACGTCCTGACTTTC. It translates to CASSFGGGSGANVLTF.

This clone is a singleton in its sample. Relative to the germline gene, one junction end is altered; a read error may explain this. The rearrangement uses TRBV3-1 (or the pseudogene TRBV3-2) and TRBJ1-2; 7 nucleotides align to TRBD1. CDR1 is LGHDT and CDR2 is YNNKEL in the germline V gene (reference sequence). The CDR3 length is 12 residues. The CDR3 loop reads CASSHFWTGRLF. The CDR3 DNA is TGTGCCAGCAGCCACTTTTGGACAGGACGATTGTTC.

A few counts support this clone. The rearrangement joins TRBV12-5 to TRBJ1-1, with 7 bases aligning to TRBD1. CDR3 length equals 13 residues. CDR1 is LGHNT and CDR2 is FRNRAP in the germline V gene. After removal of 3 bases from V and 7 bases from J, the junction contained 5 bases not matched to a gene. As DNA, the CDR3 is TGTGCTAGTGGTTTTGGGACAGACCTTGAAGCTTTCTTT. This gives the protein CASGFGTDLEAFF.

The CDR3 DNA is TGTGCCAGTAGTCAGGACAGCCCCAGCACAGATACGCAGTATTTT. It specifies CASSQDSPSTDTQYF. The chain joins TRBV19 to TRBJ2-3; possible D gene TRBD1, 6 bases. Germline-derived CDR1 and CDR2 are LNHDA and SQIVND (reference sequence). This CDR3 contains 15 residues. Trimming took 5 bases from V and 0 from J, leaving 12 bases between them.

The rearrangement uses TRBV9 and TRBJ2-7; 10 nucleotides align to TRBD2. Germline values: CDR1 SGDLS, CDR2 YYNGEE. The V and J ends lost 0 bases and 3 bases, in that order; junction bases with no gene match: 6. The CDR3 is 16 residues long. The CDR3 DNA is TGTGCCAGCAGCGTAGGAGGTCTAGCGGGAGACTACGAGCAGTACTTC. Amino acid sequence: CASSVGGLAGDYEQYF.

This rearrangement joins TRBV25-1 to TRBJ2-7, with D hard to call. The germline V and J ends were trimmed by 8 bases and 0 bases, with 17 bases remaining between them. This CDR3 region has 15 residues. Germline CDR1 reads MGHDK; CDR2 reads SYGVNS. The CDR3 reads CASSPRRPYSYEQYF. CDR3 in DNA: TGTGCCAGCTCCCCTCGGCGGCCCTACTCCTACGAGCAGTACTTC.

This sequence joins TRBV28 and TRBJ2-3, with TRBD1 as a possible D gene (6 bases). The CDR3 loop spans 17 amino acids. With 4 bases removed from V and 2 bases from J, the gap between germline ends came to 19 bases. The germline V gene has CDR1 MDHEN and CDR2 SYDVKM. The CDR3: CASSYSAQGFNTDTQYF. The CDR3 nucleotides are TGTGCCAGCAGTTACTCGGCACAGGGTTTTAACACAGATACGCAGTATTTT.

As DNA, the CDR3 is TGTGCCTGGACCCAGGACATGAACACTGAAGCTTTCTTT. It is translated as CAWTQDMNTEAFF. The chain recombines TRBV30 with TRBJ1-1, with D possibly TRBD1 on 5 matching bases. The germline V gene encodes CDR1 GTSNPN and CDR2 SVGIG (reference sequence). The CDR3 consists of 13 residues. Trimming took 4 bases from V and 0 from J, leaving 9 bases between them.

This chain connects TRBV30 to TRBJ1-1; D is possibly TRBD1 (5 bases). V gave up 0 bases and J gave up 7 bases, with 24 bases separating them. The CDR3 extends over 17 amino acids. Germline assignment: CDR1 GTSNPN and CDR2 SVGIG (reference sequence). DNA of the CDR3: TGTGCCTGGAGTGTAGGTTGGGGCCGGCCGCCCCCCCTTGAAGCTTTCTTT. Protein product: CAWSVGWGRPPPLEAFF.

The chain employs TRBV4-1 and TRBJ1-4; D not resolved. This CDR3 is built from 15 residues. The V end was cut by 0 bases, the J end by 7 bases, with 12 bases between. Per the germline V gene, CDR1 is MGHRA and CDR2 is YSYEKL. In nucleotides, the CDR3 is TGCGCCAGCAGCCAAGAAGGCCAGGATGGTGAAAAACTGTTTTTT. As protein: CASSQEGQDGEKLFF.

V is TRBV27 and J is TRBJ2-7; maybe TRBD1 (5 bases). CDR1 is MNHEY and CDR2 is SMNVEV in the germline V gene (reference sequence). Trimming pared 0 bases from V and 2 bases from J, leaving 8 bases between. CDR3 length: 14 amino acids. As DNA, the CDR3 is TGTGCCAGCAGTTTATCGAAGGGGCCCTACGAGCAGTACTTC. Translation gives CASSLSKGPYEQYF.

The DNA for the CDR3 is TGTGCCAGCAGCGCCTCAGGGGGCGCGGCGGATGGCTACACCTTC. Its protein is CASSASGGAADGYTF. The chain links TRBV9 to TRBJ1-2, with 8 positions matching TRBD1. This CDR3 region has 15 residues. V was clipped by 3 bases and J by 6 bases; unmatched bases: 10. Germline assignment: CDR1 SGDLS and CDR2 YYNGEE.

The V gene is TRBV27, the J gene TRBJ2-7; TRBD1 agrees at 7 bases. The V and J ends lost 6 bases and 3 bases, in that order; junction bases with no gene match: 11. The CDR3 is made up of 15 amino acids. The germline V gene encodes CDR1 MNHEY and CDR2 SMNVEV (reference sequence). CDR3 coding DNA: TGTGCCAGCAGCCTTGGAATCAGGGGGAGCTACGAGCAGTACTTC. This translates into CASSLGIRGSYEQYF.

The chain carries TRBV5-3 and TRBJ2-1; 8 bases agree with TRBD2. TRBV5-3 falls under the ORF class, with uncertain function. This CDR3 comprises 19 residues. Unmatched junction bases numbered 12, after V lost 0 bases and J lost 1 base. Here the CDR3 DNA reads TGTGCCAGAAGCTTGGAGGTGGGTAGCGGGACCAGATCCTACAATGAGCAGTTCTTC. Its translation is CARSLEVGSGTRSYNEQFF.

The chain is built from TRBV4-1 and TRBJ2-7; D is perhaps TRBD2 (5 bases). Germline-derived CDR1 and CDR2 are MGHRA and YSYEKL. CDR3 length: 15 amino acids. The V and J ends lost 0 bases and 2 bases respectively, with 11 bases between them. CDR3 sequence: CASSQDRSGAYEQYF. The CDR3 bases are TGCGCCAGCAGCCAAGATCGGAGCGGTGCCTACGAGCAGTACTTC.

Regarding this clone: Its ends do not fully match the called genes, so a read error is possible. The chain recombines TRBV2 with TRBJ2-7; 7 bases are shared with TRBD2. Germline V gene sequence: CDR1 SNHLY, CDR2 FYNNEI. This CDR3 is built from 15 residues. This CDR3 reads CASREAGLPRLQQYF. DNA of the CDR3: TGTGCCAGCAGAGAAGCGGGACTACCACGGTTACAGCAGTACTTC. The full variable domain, in which reference TRBV2 and TRBJ2-7 provide the parts outside the CDR3, is EPEVTQTPSHQVTQMGQEVILRCVPISNHLYFYWYRQILGQKVEFLVSFYNNEISEKSEIFDDQFSVERPDGSNFTLKIRSTKLEDSAMYFCASREAGLPRLQQYFGPGTRLTVT.

This sequence joins TRBV28 and TRBJ2-7; D remains unclear. This CDR3 region has 14 residues. Germline values: CDR1 MDHEN, CDR2 SYDVKM. The V and J ends lost 4 bases and 1 base respectively, with 11 bases between them. CDR3 protein: CASSSPTKSYEQYF. CDR3 nucleotide sequence: TGTGCCAGCAGTTCCCCGACAAAGTCCTACGAGCAGTACTTC.

The chain links TRBV5-1 to TRBJ2-7; D is possibly TRBD2 (6 bases). This CDR3 comprises 16 residues. The germline V gene encodes CDR1 SGHRS and CDR2 YFSETQ. V dropped 0 bases and J dropped 3 bases, with 16 bases sitting between them. The CDR3 bases are TGCGCCAGCAGCTTGGGTGGAGGGCAGGGTGACTACGAGCAGTACTTC. It specifies CASSLGGGQGDYEQYF.

This clone occurred many times. J is TRBJ1-3 and V is TRBV13; unclear D gene. The length of the CDR3 is 16 residues. CDR1 and CDR2 (germline): PRHDT, FYEKMQ (reference sequence). Trimming removed 3 bases at V and 0 bases at J, with 12 bases between. Here the CDR3 DNA reads TGTGCCAGCAGCTTCCGGAGTACTTCCTCTGGAAACACCATATATTTT. The encoded protein is CASSFRSTSSGNTIYF.

A single count supports this clone. V usage is TRBV5-4 and J usage is TRBJ1-2, with 8 bases fitting TRBD1. V lost 3 bases and J lost 4; bases outside the gene matches: 2. In germline, CDR1 is SGHNT, CDR2 YYREEE (reference sequence). The CDR3 loop spans 13 amino acids. The CDR3 nucleotides are TGTGCCAGCAGCTCAGGACAGGGCTATGGCTACACCTTC. Translated, it gives CASSSGQGYGYTF.

CDR3 nucleotides: TGCGCCAGCAGTGAGGGAAGGGGACAAAGCTCCTACGAGCAGTACTTC. Translating it yields CASSEGRGQSSYEQYF. The chain combines TRBV10-2 with TRBJ2-7; weak D call: TRBD1 (6 bases). CDR3 size: 16 residues. Germline V CDR1 and CDR2: WSHSY, SAAADI. V was clipped by 2 bases and J by 0 bases, with 14 bases between them.